The clone carrying this TCR beta chain appeared a few times. Its antigen remains unknown. Germline trimming cut 8 bases from V and 0 bases from J; bases unmatched to any gene: 3. The CDR3 spans 13 residues. CDR1 and CDR2 (germline): GTSNPN, SVGIG (reference sequence). The sample comes from a study of T cells in Graves' hyperthyroidism and ophthalmopathy. Study information: Any treatment followed the collection of peripheral blood at initial diagnosis.

Notes on the study in general: Blood also carried most thyroid clonotypes expanded above 0.001.

The source material, RNA transcripts, was used to amplify TCR beta CDR3 regions. First-round RT-PCR targeting the TCR CDR3 was performed with the HTBI primer set. TCRdb itself ran the multiplex PCR reads through MiXCR, one entry per CDR3 protein. The sample has 700,000 to 950,000 distinct CDR3 sequences, just over 35% seen once; the top ten hold approximately 31%. Sequencing was done on a sample of blood. The sequence derives from a woman aged 40 to 55 with Graves' hyperthyroidism. The chain employs TRBV30 and TRBJ1-1, with TRBD1 matching over 10 bases. In nucleotides, the CDR3 is TGTGCCCGAGACAGGGGGCTGAACACTGAAGCTTTCTTT. Its translation is CARDRGLNTEAFF.